Following are 22 T cell receptor beta chains from one sample sequenced in a study of T-cell memory formation after mild COVID-19. TCRdb independently ran MiXCR on the 5' RACE reads; one entry per CDR3 protein. Seen here are fewer than 550,000 distinct CDR3 sequences, 20% observed once, and the top ten hold 8.4%. The sequencing sample was made of PBMCs or a T cell subset sorted from them (not recorded which). The receptor set was obtained from an adult woman who had mild COVID-19 (a few samples of this study predate the infection). Cell type and time point are not known.

This clonotype has only a few counts. The chain joins TRBV4-2 to TRBJ2-3; D gene ambiguous. The ends were cut back, 1 base at V and 5 bases at J, with 16 bases in the middle. The CDR3 has 16 amino acids. Germline-derived CDR1 and CDR2 are LGHNA and YNFKEQ. CDR3 sequence: CASSQGRYEVKDTQYF. The CDR3 nucleotides are TGTGCCAGCAGCCAAGGCCGTTACGAGGTGAAAGATACGCAGTATTTT.

The CDR3 loop is CASSPPPGQGWGYTF. CDR3 coding DNA: TGTGCCAGCAGCCCTCCTCCCGGACAGGGTTGGGGCTACACCTTC. The V and J genes are TRBV12-3 or TRBV12-4 and TRBJ1-2, with 8 bases aligning to TRBD1. The CDR3 extends over 15 amino acids. J lost 8 bases, V lost 6 bases, and 14 bases had no gene match.

The chain employs TRBV9 and TRBJ2-3; D gene ambiguous. The V end was cut by 3 bases, the J end by 10 bases, with 18 bases between. The CDR3 totals 14 residues. Per germline, CDR1 SGDLS and CDR2 YYNGEE. CDR3 in amino acids: CASSADRGVEPQYF. DNA for the CDR3: TGTGCCAGCAGCGCTGATCGTGGGGTTGAACCGCAGTATTTT.

The rearrangement uses TRBV18 and TRBJ1-5; TRBD1 matches 7 bases. The CDR3 extends over 14 amino acids. After removal of 6 bases from V and 4 bases from J, the junction contained 6 bases not matched to a gene. Per germline, CDR1 KGHSH and CDR2 LQKENI. The CDR3 nucleotides read TGTGCCAGCTCGCAGGGACAGCGGAATCAGCCCCAGCATTTT. It encodes CASSQGQRNQPQHF.

In this sample, this clonotype turned up a few times. J is TRBJ2-1 and V is TRBV10-1, with 10 bases identical to TRBD1. The CDR3 spans 13 residues. CDR1 is WNHNN and CDR2 is SYGVQD in the germline V gene (reference sequence). V lost 7 bases, J lost 8 bases, and 5 bases stayed unmatched. The CDR3 bases are TGCGCCAGCAACGGACAGGGGGGGGATGAGCAGTTCTTC. As protein: CASNGQGGDEQFF.

In its sample, this clonotype was seen a few times. CDR3 DNA sequence: TGTGCCAGTGGGGGGGTCTATGGCTACACCTTC. The encoded protein is CASGGVYGYTF. The J gene is TRBJ1-2, the V gene TRBV27; TRBD1 might be the D (5 bases). V lost 9 bases and J 4 bases, leaving 9 bases between the germline ends. Germline V gene sequence: CDR1 MNHEY, CDR2 SMNVEV (reference sequence). The CDR3 loop spans 11 amino acids.

The genes are TRBV5-5 and TRBJ2-3, with D unresolved. Germline V gives CDR1 SGHKS, CDR2 YYEKEE (reference sequence). CDR3 length: 16 amino acids. Trimming left V 0 bases short and J 1 base short, with 12 bases between. CDR3 DNA sequence: TGTGCCAGCAGCTTGGAGGTGGGATGGGGCACAGATACGCAGTATTTT. Its protein product is CASSLEVGWGTDTQYF.

The chain couples TRBV28 to TRBJ1-5; D perhaps matches TRBD1 (6 bases). The CDR3 consists of 13 residues. V was trimmed by 3 bases and J by 7 bases, leaving 10 bases between them. Germline-derived CDR1 and CDR2 are MDHEN and SYDVKM. The CDR3 DNA follows: TGTGCCAGCAGTTTTTCTGGACAGCAGCCCCAGCATTTT. Protein: CASSFSGQQPQHF.

This chain links TRBV12-3 or TRBV12-4 with TRBJ2-7, with no clear D. The ends were cut back, 3 bases at V and 0 bases at J, with 15 bases in the middle. CDR3 length: 16 amino acids. The CDR3 spells CASSFLLLPSSYEQYF. The CDR3 DNA follows: TGTGCCAGCAGTTTCCTACTGCTACCTAGCTCCTACGAGCAGTACTTC.

The gene calls are TRBV12-3 or TRBV12-4 and TRBJ2-3; D remains unclear. The length of the CDR3 is 17 residues. V lost 7 bases to trimming and J lost 0 bases, with 20 bases between them. The CDR3 loop is CASTLASSGGSTDTQYF. The CDR3 bases are TGTGCCAGCACCCTTGCTTCGTCCGGCGGTAGCACAGATACGCAGTATTTT.

The chain recombines TRBV7-9 with TRBJ1-2; the D is unclear. CDR1 is SEHNR and CDR2 is FQNEAQ in the germline V gene (reference sequence). The CDR3 totals 13 residues. V was cut by 0 bases and J by 8 bases, with 10 bases left in between. CDR3 nucleotide sequence: TGTGCCAGCAGCTTAGCCACAGTCGTAGGCTACACCTTC. Translating gives CASSLATVVGYTF.

This clonotype was seen a few times. The rearrangement links TRBV5-1 to TRBJ1-1; the D gene is possibly TRBD1 (6 bases). The germline V gene encodes CDR1 SGHRS and CDR2 YFSETQ. This CDR3 is 13 amino acids long. Trimming took off 0 bases at V and 7 bases at J, with 10 bases between the two ends. The CDR3 DNA follows: TGCGCCAGCAGCTTGGTCAGGGGTCATGAAGCTTTCTTT. Protein product: CASSLVRGHEAFF.

This sequence joins TRBV5-1 and TRBJ1-3; D possibly corresponds to TRBD1 (5 bases). This CDR3 comprises 15 residues. CDR1 is SGHRS, CDR2 YFSETQ, per germline. V lost 4 bases to trimming and J lost 1 base, with 12 bases between them. CDR3 nucleotides: TGCGCCAGCAGCGCAGCAGGGTTTTCTGGAAACACCATATATTTT. Protein: CASSAAGFSGNTIYF.

The genes are TRBV7-9 and TRBJ2-3; 10 nucleotides line up with TRBD2. Germline loops: CDR1 SEHNR, CDR2 FQNEAQ (reference sequence). V dropped 11 bases and J dropped 2; count of bases not matched to a gene: 10. The CDR3 is made up of 15 amino acids. CDR3 sequence reads: CAQGGGLAATDTQYF. The CDR3 nucleotides read TGTGCCCAAGGTGGTGGACTAGCGGCCACAGATACGCAGTATTTT.

The chain recombines TRBV2 with TRBJ2-4, with TRBD1 matching 8 bases. The CDR3 loop spans 16 amino acids. V was pared by 6 bases and J by 0 bases, with 7 bases of the junction left unmatched. CDR1 and CDR2 (germline): SNHLY, FYNNEI. The CDR3 DNA follows: TGTGCCAGCAGCCCGGGACAGGTGCTAGCCAAAAACATTCAGTACTTC. Protein: CASSPGQVLAKNIQYF.

This clonotype was recorded a few times. The chain couples TRBV6-5 to TRBJ2-7; D remains ambiguous. Germline CDR1 is MNHEY and CDR2 is SVGAGI. This CDR3 contains 13 residues. With 3 bases removed from V and 6 bases from J, the gap between germline ends came to 12 bases. The CDR3 DNA reads as TGTGCCAGCAGTTATGATGGGTATCGCGAGCAGTACTTC. Its protein product is CASSYDGYREQYF.

V and J are TRBV6-5 and TRBJ1-4, with 7 bases lining up with TRBD1. Germline values: CDR1 MNHEY, CDR2 SVGAGI. The junction had 11 bases not matched to a gene; V was cut back by 2 bases and J by 8 bases. This CDR3 is built from 16 residues. CDR3 sequence: CASSYMRQGGKEKLFF. The DNA for the CDR3 is TGTGCCAGCAGTTACATGAGACAGGGAGGGAAGGAAAAACTGTTTTTT.

The rearrangement links TRBV10-3 to TRBJ2-7; TRBD2 agrees at 10 bases. Germline V lookup: CDR1 ENHRY, CDR2 SYGVKD. This CDR3 has 16 residues. V lost 0 bases to trimming and J lost 0 bases; unmatched junction nucleotides: 2. CDR3 residues: CAISESRTSGSYEQYF. The CDR3 region has the DNA TGTGCCATCAGTGAGTCGCGGACTAGCGGCTCCTACGAGCAGTACTTC.

CDR3 coding DNA: TGTGCCAGCAGCTTAGGGGTGGGACTGATGAACACTGAAGCTTTCTTT. It translates to CASSLGVGLMNTEAFF. This chain links TRBV7-2 with TRBJ1-1; tentative D call: TRBD1 (5 bases). The CDR3 length is 16 residues. Germline CDR1 is SGHTA and CDR2 is FQGNSA. V gave up 1 base and J gave up 0 bases, with 12 bases separating them.

This clonotype appeared a few times. The chain combines TRBV4-1 with TRBJ2-1; D is unresolved. The CDR3 has 14 residues. Trimming pared 0 bases from V and 2 bases from J, leaving 5 bases between. CDR1 and CDR2 (germline): MGHRA, YSYEKL. CDR3 in DNA: TGCGCCAGCAGCCAAGAGGCTACCTACAATGAGCAGTTCTTC. Translated, it gives CASSQEATYNEQFF.

This chain connects TRBV4-1 to TRBJ2-1, with 11 bases identical to TRBD1. Germline CDR1 MGHRA, CDR2 YSYEKL. The junction had 10 bases not matched to a gene; V was cut back by 4 bases and J by 5 bases. The CDR3 consists of 17 residues. As DNA, the CDR3 is TGCGCCAGCAGCCTCCGGACAGGGGGCCGGTATAACAATGAGCAGTTCTTC. Translating it yields CASSLRTGGRYNNEQFF.

There are a few counts of this clonotype. This chain links TRBV6-2 or TRBV6-3 with TRBJ1-6; 7 positions agree with TRBD1. Germline CDR1 reads MNHEY; CDR2 reads SVGEGT. This CDR3 is built from 15 residues. The V segment lost 7 bases and the J segment 5 bases; nucleotides outside the gene matches: 8. CDR3 in DNA: TGTGCCAGCATCCGGACAGGATCTAATAATTCACCCCTCCACTTT. It translates to CASIRTGSNNSPLHF.